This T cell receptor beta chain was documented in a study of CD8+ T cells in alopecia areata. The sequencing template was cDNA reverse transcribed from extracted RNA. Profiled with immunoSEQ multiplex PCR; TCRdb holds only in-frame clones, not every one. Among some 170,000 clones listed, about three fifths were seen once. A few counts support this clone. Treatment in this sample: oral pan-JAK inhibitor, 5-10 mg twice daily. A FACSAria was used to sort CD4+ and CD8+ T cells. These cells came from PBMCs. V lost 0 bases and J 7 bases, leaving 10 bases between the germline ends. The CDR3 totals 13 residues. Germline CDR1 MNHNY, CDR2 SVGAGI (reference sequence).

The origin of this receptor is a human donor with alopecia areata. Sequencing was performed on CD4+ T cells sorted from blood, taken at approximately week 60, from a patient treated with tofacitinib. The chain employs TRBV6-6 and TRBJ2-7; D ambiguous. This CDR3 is CASSYSPAGEQYF. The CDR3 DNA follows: TGTGCCAGCAGTTACTCTCCGGCCGGAGAGCAGTACTTC.